Listed below are T cell receptor beta chains from one sample, sequenced in a study of T cells after yellow fever vaccination. Using its own MiXCR run on the 5' RACE reads, TCRdb lists one record per CDR3 protein. The data contain 250,000 or so distinct CDR3 sequences, around 3.5% of them singletons. The sample here was PBMCs, taken 15 days after the yellow fever booster vaccination. These TCRs come from a man younger than 35 who received the YFV17D yellow fever vaccine. The CDR3 runs from the conserved cysteine through the conserved F or W. Each record gives: CDR3 length, J gene, D gene, clone size, V gene, CDR3 protein, CDR3 DNA. D genes are given only for firm matches. The size entry is marked missing in some rows and otherwise reads once, few, many or a size class.

>15|TRBJ2-2|TRBD2|few|TRBV2
CASSGLASNTGELFF
TGTGCCAGCAGCGGACTAGCGTCGAACACCGGGGAGCTGTTTTTT
>19|TRBJ1-5|.|many|TRBV4-3
CASSHLPRGPDNSNQPQHF
TGCGCCAGCAGCCATCTCCCGCGGGGGCCCGATAATAGCAATCAGCCCCAGCATTTT
>15|TRBJ1-4|.|many|TRBV5-6
CASSFLLNSGEKLFF
TGTGCCAGCAGCTTCCTACTTAACTCCGGCGAAAAACTGTTTTTT
>15|TRBJ2-5|.|many|TRBV9
CASSVAGPPWETQYF
TGTGCCAGCAGCGTAGCGGGCCCCCCTTGGGAGACCCAGTACTTC
>12|TRBJ1-1|TRBD1|many|TRBV14
CASSGDRPEAFF
TGTGCCAGCAGCGGGGACAGGCCTGAAGCTTTCTTT
>20|TRBJ2-4|TRBD2|many|TRBV4-3
CASSQDVAGASSLAKNIQYF
TGCGCCAGCAGCCAAGATGTAGCGGGGGCCTCTTCTCTAGCCAAAAACATTCAGTACTTC
>16|TRBJ2-3|.|many|TRBV12-3/TRBV12-4
CASSPPVSTSTDTQYF
TGTGCCAGCAGCCCCCCCGTCAGCACTAGCACAGATACGCAGTATTTT
>15|TRBJ2-3|.|few|TRBV19
CASSIVAGATDTQYF
TGTGCCAGTAGTATAGTAGCCGGGGCCACAGATACGCAGTATTTT
>15|TRBJ1-2|.|few|TRBV4-2
CASSPTGQPNYGYTF
TGTGCCAGCAGTCCCACAGGGCAGCCGAACTATGGCTACACCTTC
>12|TRBJ2-7|TRBD2|many|TRBV25-1
CASSTGGVTEYF
TGTGCCAGCAGTACGGGAGGGGTTACTGAGTACTTC
>12|TRBJ1-4|.|.|TRBV11-2
CASSPGTSRMFF
TGTGCCAGCAGCCCGGGGACATCAAGGATGTTTTTT
>14|TRBJ2-4|TRBD2|many|TRBV12-3/TRBV12-4
CASSLAVGEGIQYF
TGTGCCAGCAGTTTAGCCGTTGGGGAGGGCATTCAGTACTTC
>16|TRBJ1-2|.|many|TRBV12-3/TRBV12-4
CASSLRSGGYRYGYTF
TGTGCCAGCAGTTTAAGGTCGGGGGGATATCGGTATGGCTACACCTTC
>14|TRBJ2-2|.|many|TRBV5-1
CASSFAKNTGELFF
TGCGCCAGCAGCTTCGCCAAGAACACCGGGGAGCTGTTTTTT
>13|TRBJ1-1|TRBD1|many|TRBV7-2
CASSFQGAYEAFF
TGTGCCAGCAGCTTCCAGGGGGCCTATGAAGCTTTCTTT
>17|TRBJ1-5|TRBD1|many|TRBV6-1
CASSSPPGTGFSQPQHF
TGTGCCAGCAGTAGCCCTCCCGGGACAGGGTTCAGTCAGCCCCAGCATTTT
>13|TRBJ1-5|.|many|TRBV4-1
CASSPRRVQPQHF
TGCGCCAGCAGCCCTAGAAGGGTTCAGCCCCAGCATTTT
>17|TRBJ1-5|.|many|TRBV28
CASSPPRTDEEHQPQHF
TGTGCCAGCAGTCCCCCTCGGACAGACGAGGAACATCAGCCCCAGCATTTT
>16|TRBJ2-4|TRBD2|many|TRBV7-2
CASSLDPGGAGNIQYF
TGTGCCAGCAGCTTAGATCCCGGGGGGGCGGGAAACATTCAGTACTTC
>14|TRBJ2-3|.|many|TRBV20-1
CSAILFRRVDTQYF
TGCAGTGCCATCCTCTTTAGGCGGGTGGATACGCAGTATTTT
>15|TRBJ2-7|TRBD1|.|TRBV19
CASREVSTGLYEQYF
TGTGCCAGTAGGGAGGTGTCGACAGGGCTCTACGAGCAGTACTTC
>15|TRBJ2-5|TRBD1|many|TRBV7-9
CASSLQLDRGETQYF
TGTGCCAGCAGCCTTCAACTGGACAGGGGTGAGACCCAGTACTTC
>16|TRBJ1-3|.|many|TRBV7-2
CASSLGAGRAGNTIYF
TGTGCCAGCAGCTTAGGGGCGGGGAGGGCTGGAAACACCATATATTTT
>16|TRBJ1-6|.|many|TRBV6-5
CASTPAGTWGQSPLHF
TGTGCCAGCACCCCCGCCGGGACCTGGGGACAATCACCCCTCCACTTT
>19|TRBJ2-6|.|many|TRBV14
CASSLEPTEGPLGANVLTF
TGTGCCAGCAGCTTAGAACCGACAGAAGGTCCGCTCGGGGCCAACGTCCTGACTTTC
>14|TRBJ2-2|.|many|TRBV12-3/TRBV12-4
CASSLEGNTGELFF
TGTGCCAGCAGCTTAGAAGGGAACACCGGGGAGCTGTTTTTT
>16|TRBJ2-2|.|.|TRBV4-3
CASSQGYSMNTGELFF
TGCGCCAGCAGCCAAGGGTATTCAATGAACACCGGGGAGCTGTTTTTT
>15|TRBJ2-7|TRBD2|many|TRBV3-1
CASSQGTSGAYEQYF
TGTGCCAGCAGCCAAGGGACTAGCGGGGCTTACGAGCAGTACTTC
>15|TRBJ2-5|.|many|TRBV4-3
CASSQDGGNQETQYF
TGCGCCAGCAGCCAAGATGGAGGGAACCAAGAGACCCAGTACTTC
>13|TRBJ2-3|.|many|TRBV29-1
CSVNVGSTDTQYF
TGCAGCGTTAACGTGGGGAGCACAGATACGCAGTATTTT
>15|TRBJ2-1|TRBD2|many|TRBV5-1
CASSLAGGEYNEQFF
TGCGCCAGCAGCTTGGCCGGGGGGGAATACAATGAGCAGTTCTTC
>14|TRBJ2-1|.|many|TRBV20-1
CSASGHYSYNEQFF
TGCAGTGCTTCGGGTCATTACTCCTACAATGAGCAGTTCTTC
>13|TRBJ2-7|.|many|TRBV12-3/TRBV12-4
CASSQGNSYEQYF
TGTGCCAGCAGCCAGGGGAACTCCTACGAGCAGTACTTC
>17|TRBJ1-2|.|few|TRBV12-3/TRBV12-4
CASSLRGIQAGLGGYTF
TGTGCCAGCAGCCTTCGGGGTATTCAGGCTGGCCTGGGTGGCTACACCTTC
>15|TRBJ1-1|.|few|TRBV5-5
CASSSGPPGGTEAFF
TGTGCCAGCAGCTCGGGACCCCCGGGGGGCACTGAAGCTTTCTTT
>13|TRBJ2-5|TRBD1|many|TRBV19
CASSLQGKETQYF
TGTGCCAGTAGTCTACAGGGGAAAGAGACCCAGTACTTC
>15|TRBJ1-2|.|many|TRBV9
CASSVEVDTDYGYTF
TGTGCCAGCAGCGTAGAGGTGGACACGGACTATGGCTACACCTTC
>15|TRBJ2-5|TRBD1|many|TRBV12-3/TRBV12-4
CASSLHGQGIATQYF
TGTGCCAGCAGTTTACACGGACAGGGGATAGCTACCCAGTACTTC
>15|TRBJ1-5|.|many|TRBV4-1
CASSPETGGRQPQHF
TGCGCCAGCAGCCCTGAGACGGGGGGCAGGCAGCCCCAGCATTTT
>15|TRBJ2-1|.|many|TRBV14
CASSQVEWGNNEQFF
TGTGCCAGCAGCCAAGTTGAGTGGGGTAACAATGAGCAGTTCTTC
>15|TRBJ2-5|.|many|TRBV3-1
CASSHSGTIQETQYF
TGTGCCAGCAGCCACTCCGGGACCATCCAAGAGACCCAGTACTTC
>15|TRBJ2-1|.|.|TRBV5-5
CASSLRRNYNNEQFF
TGTGCCAGCAGCTTGCGGCGTAACTACAACAATGAGCAGTTCTTC
>18|TRBJ2-5|.|many|TRBV23-1
CASSLATPRRRSVGTQYF
TGCGCCAGCAGTCTCGCCACTCCCAGACGCCGGTCCGTTGGGACCCAGTACTTC
>15|TRBJ2-5|.|many|TRBV30
CAWNRGVEGYGTQYF
TGTGCCTGGAATAGGGGGGTCGAGGGATACGGCACCCAGTACTTC
>10|TRBJ2-1|TRBD1|many|TRBV27
CASGRQGPFF
TGTGCCAGCGGGAGACAGGGTCCGTTCTTC
>13|TRBJ1-2|TRBD1|many|TRBV20-1
CSAQGGRNYGYTF
TGCAGTGCCCAGGGGGGGCGCAACTATGGCTACACCTTC
>14|TRBJ1-2|.|many|TRBV12-3/TRBV12-4
CASASWGVLDGYTF
TGTGCCAGCGCCTCGTGGGGGGTGCTGGATGGCTACACCTTC
>17|TRBJ2-3|TRBD1|many|TRBV20-1
CSASTIGRQGAEDTQYF
TGCAGTGCTAGCACGATAGGACGACAGGGGGCTGAAGATACGCAGTATTTT